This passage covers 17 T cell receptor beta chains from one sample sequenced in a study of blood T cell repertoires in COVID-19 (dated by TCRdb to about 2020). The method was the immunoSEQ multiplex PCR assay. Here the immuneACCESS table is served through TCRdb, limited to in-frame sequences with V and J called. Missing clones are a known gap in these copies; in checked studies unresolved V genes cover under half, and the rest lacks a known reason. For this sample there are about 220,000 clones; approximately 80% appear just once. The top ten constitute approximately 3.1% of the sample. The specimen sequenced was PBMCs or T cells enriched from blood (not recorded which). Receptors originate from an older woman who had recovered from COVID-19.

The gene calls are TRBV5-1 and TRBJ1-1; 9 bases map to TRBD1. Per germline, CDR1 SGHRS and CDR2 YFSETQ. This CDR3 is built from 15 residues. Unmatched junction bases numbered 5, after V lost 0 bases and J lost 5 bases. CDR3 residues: CASSLGDRGVTEAFF. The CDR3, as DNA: TGCGCCAGCAGCTTGGGTGACAGGGGGGTAACTGAAGCTTTCTTT.

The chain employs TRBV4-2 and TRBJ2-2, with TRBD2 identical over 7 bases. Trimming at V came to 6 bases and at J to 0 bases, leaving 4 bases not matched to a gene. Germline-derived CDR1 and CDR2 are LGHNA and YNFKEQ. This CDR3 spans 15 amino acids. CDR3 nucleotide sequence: TGTGCCAGCAGGTTAGCGGGCGCGAACACCGGGGAGCTGTTTTTT. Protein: CASRLAGANTGELFF.

The CDR3 protein is CASSPRRAGANVLTF. In DNA form, the CDR3 reads TGTGCCAGCAGCCCCCGCAGGGCTGGGGCCAACGTCCTGACTTTC. J is TRBJ2-6 and V is TRBV11-1; D perhaps matches TRBD1 (5 bases). Germline CDR1 and CDR2: SGHAT and FQDESV (reference sequence). V lost 5 bases and J lost 2, with 10 bases in between. CDR3 length equals 15 residues.

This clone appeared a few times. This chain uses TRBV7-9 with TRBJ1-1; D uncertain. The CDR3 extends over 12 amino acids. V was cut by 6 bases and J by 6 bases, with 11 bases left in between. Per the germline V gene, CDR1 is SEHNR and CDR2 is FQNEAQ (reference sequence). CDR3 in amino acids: CASRFSEAEAFF. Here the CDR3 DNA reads TGTGCCAGCAGGTTTTCGGAGGCTGAAGCTTTCTTT.

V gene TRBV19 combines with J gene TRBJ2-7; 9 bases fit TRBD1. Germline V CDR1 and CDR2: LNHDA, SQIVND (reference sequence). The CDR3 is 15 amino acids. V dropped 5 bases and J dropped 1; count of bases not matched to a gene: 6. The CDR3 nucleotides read TGTGCCAGTAGTGAACAGGGGGCTAGTTCCTACGAGCAGTACTTC. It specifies CASSEQGASSYEQYF. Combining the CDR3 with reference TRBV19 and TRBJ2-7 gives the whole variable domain DGGITQSPKYLFRKEGQNVTLSCEQNLNHDAMYWYRQDPGQGLRLIYYSQIVNDFQKGDIAEGYSVSREKKESFPLTVTSAQKNPTAFYLCASSEQGASSYEQYFGPGTRLTVT.

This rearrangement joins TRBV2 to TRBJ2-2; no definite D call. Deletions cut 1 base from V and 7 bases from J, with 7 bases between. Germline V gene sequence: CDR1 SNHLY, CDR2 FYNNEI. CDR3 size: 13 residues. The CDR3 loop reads CASSEDAFGELFF. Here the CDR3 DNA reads TGTGCCAGCAGTGAAGATGCGTTCGGGGAGCTGTTTTTT.

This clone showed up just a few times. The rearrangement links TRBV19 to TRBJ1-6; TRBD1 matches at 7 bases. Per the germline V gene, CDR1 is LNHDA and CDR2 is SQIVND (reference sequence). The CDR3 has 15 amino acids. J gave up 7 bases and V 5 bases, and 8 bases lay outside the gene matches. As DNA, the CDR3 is TGTGCCAGTAGTTTGAGACAGGGCGCAAATTCACCCCTCCACTTT. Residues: CASSLRQGANSPLHF. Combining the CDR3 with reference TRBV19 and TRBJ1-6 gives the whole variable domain DGGITQSPKYLFRKEGQNVTLSCEQNLNHDAMYWYRQDPGQGLRLIYYSQIVNDFQKGDIAEGYSVSREKKESFPLTVTSAQKNPTAFYLCASSLRQGANSPLHFGNGTRLTVT.

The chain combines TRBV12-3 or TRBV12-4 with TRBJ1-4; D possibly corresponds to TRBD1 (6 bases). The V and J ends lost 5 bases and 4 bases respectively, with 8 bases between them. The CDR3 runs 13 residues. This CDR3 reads CASSRQDNEKLFF. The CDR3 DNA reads TGTGCCAGCAGTCGACAGGATAATGAAAAACTGTTTTTT.

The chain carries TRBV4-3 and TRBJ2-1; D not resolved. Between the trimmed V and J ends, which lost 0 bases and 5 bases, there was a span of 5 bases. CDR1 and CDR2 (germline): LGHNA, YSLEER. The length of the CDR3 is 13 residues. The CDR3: CASSQDNNNEQFF. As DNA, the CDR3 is TGCGCCAGCAGCCAAGATAACAACAATGAGCAGTTCTTC.

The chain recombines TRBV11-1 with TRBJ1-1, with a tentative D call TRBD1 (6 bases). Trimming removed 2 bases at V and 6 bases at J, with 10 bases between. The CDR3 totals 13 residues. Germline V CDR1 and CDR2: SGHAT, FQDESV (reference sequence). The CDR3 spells CASSLSQGPEAFF. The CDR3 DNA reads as TGTGCCAGCAGCTTATCACAGGGACCTGAAGCTTTCTTT.

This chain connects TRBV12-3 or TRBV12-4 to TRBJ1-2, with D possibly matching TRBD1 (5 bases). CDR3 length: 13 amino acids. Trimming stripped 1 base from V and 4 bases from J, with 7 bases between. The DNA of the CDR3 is TGTGCCAGCAGTTTAGGACAGTCCTATGGCTACACCTTC. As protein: CASSLGQSYGYTF.

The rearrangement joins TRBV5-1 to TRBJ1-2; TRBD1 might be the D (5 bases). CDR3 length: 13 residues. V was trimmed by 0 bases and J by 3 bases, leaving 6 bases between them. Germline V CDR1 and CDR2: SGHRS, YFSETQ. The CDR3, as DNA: TGCGCCAGCAGCTTGGGCAGGGACTATGGCTACACCTTC. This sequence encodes CASSLGRDYGYTF.

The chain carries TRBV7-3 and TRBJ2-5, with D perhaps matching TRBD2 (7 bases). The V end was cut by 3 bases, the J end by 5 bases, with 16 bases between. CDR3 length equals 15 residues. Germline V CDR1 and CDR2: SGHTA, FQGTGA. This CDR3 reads CASSFLGGARETQYF. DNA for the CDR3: TGTGCCAGCAGCTTCCTAGGGGGGGCTCGGGAGACCCAGTACTTC.

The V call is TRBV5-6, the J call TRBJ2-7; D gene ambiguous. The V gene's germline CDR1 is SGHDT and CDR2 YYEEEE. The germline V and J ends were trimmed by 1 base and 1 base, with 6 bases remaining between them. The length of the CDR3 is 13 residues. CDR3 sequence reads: CASSLHRSYEQYF. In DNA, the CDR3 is TGTGCCAGCAGCTTGCATAGATCCTACGAGCAGTACTTC.

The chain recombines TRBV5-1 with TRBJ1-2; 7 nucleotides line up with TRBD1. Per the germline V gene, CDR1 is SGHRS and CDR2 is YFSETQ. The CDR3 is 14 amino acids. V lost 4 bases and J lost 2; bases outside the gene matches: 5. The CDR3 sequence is CASSADRPNYGYTF. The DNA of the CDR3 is TGCGCCAGCAGCGCGGACAGGCCCAACTATGGCTACACCTTC.

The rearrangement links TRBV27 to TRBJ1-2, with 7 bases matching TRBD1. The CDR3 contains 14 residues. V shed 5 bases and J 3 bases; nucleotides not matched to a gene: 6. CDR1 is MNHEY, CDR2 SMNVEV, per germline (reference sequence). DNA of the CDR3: TGTGCCAGCAGTCTAAGACAGGGTCACTATGGCTACACCTTC. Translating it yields CASSLRQGHYGYTF.

CDR3 sequence: CASGTELNQPQHF. The CDR3 DNA follows: TGTGCCAGCGGGACAGAACTCAATCAGCCCCAGCATTTT. The chain employs TRBV19 and TRBJ1-5; the match to TRBD1 covers 7 bases. The CDR3 runs to 13 residues. Germline CDR1 and CDR2: LNHDA and SQIVND (reference sequence). V was pared by 9 bases and J by 3 bases, with 5 bases of the junction left unmatched.